Following are 28 T cell receptor beta chains from one sample sequenced in a study of T-cell memory formation after mild COVID-19. TCRdb re-derived calls from the 5' RACE reads in MiXCR, one entry per CDR3 protein. The sample lists hundreds of thousands of distinct CDR3 sequences, 23% occurring once. Specimen: PBMCs or a T cell subset sorted from them (not recorded which). The receptors derive from an adult woman who had mild COVID-19 (a few samples of this study predate the infection). Cell type and time point are not known.

This clonotype showed up just a few times. The chain couples TRBV20-1 to TRBJ2-5; the match to TRBD1 covers 9 bases. The ends lost 2 bases at V and 4 bases at J; junction bases unmatched: 5. In germline, CDR1 is DFQATT, CDR2 SNEGSKA (reference sequence). This CDR3 is 14 amino acids long. CDR3 in amino acids: CSARRGTGTETQYF. The CDR3 coding sequence is TGCAGTGCTAGAAGGGGGACAGGGACAGAGACCCAGTACTTC.

This clonotype has at least ten counts. The chain uses TRBV11-2 and TRBJ2-5; D unresolved. The V gene lost 0 bases and the J gene lost 0 bases, with 2 bases spanning the gap. The CDR3 runs to 13 residues. Per germline, CDR1 SGHAT and CDR2 FQNNGV. CDR3 DNA: TGTGCCAGCAGCTTAGAGTACCAAGAGACCCAGTACTTC. Protein: CASSLEYQETQYF.

CDR3 region: CASSPRVGNTGELFF. The CDR3, as DNA: TGTGCCAGCAGCCCACGGGTGGGTAACACCGGGGAGCTGTTTTTT. The rearrangement uses TRBV9 and TRBJ2-2; no firm D call. This CDR3 has 15 amino acids. Germline V CDR1 and CDR2: SGDLS, YYNGEE. Trimming pared 4 bases from V and 2 bases from J, leaving 12 bases between. Drawing the rest from reference TRBV9 and TRBJ2-2, the complete variable domain is DSGVTQTPKHLITATGQRVTLRCSPRSGDLSVYWYQQSLDQGLQFLIQYYNGEERAKGNILERFSAQQFPDLHSELNLSSLELGDSALYFCASSPRVGNTGELFFGEGSRLTVL.

The V gene is TRBV5-1, the J gene TRBJ2-7; unclear D gene. The CDR3 is 15 residues long. From germline, CDR1 is SGHRS and CDR2 YFSETQ. V was shortened by 4 bases and J by 5 bases, with 19 bases between the two germline ends. In DNA form, the CDR3 reads TGCGCCAGCAGCCCGAGGAGCACGCCGTCTCACGAGCAGTACTTC. Its protein product is CASSPRSTPSHEQYF.

In this sample, this clonotype turned up many times. The chain links TRBV29-1 to TRBJ2-3; D call uncertain. Trimming stripped 4 bases from V and 1 base from J, with 15 bases between. Germline V gene lookup returns CDR1 SQVTM and CDR2 ANQGSEA. This CDR3 has 15 residues. Here the CDR3 reads CSVALVSAGTDTQYF. The CDR3, as DNA: TGCAGCGTTGCTCTAGTTTCTGCCGGCACAGATACGCAGTATTTT.

The chain is built from TRBV3-1 and TRBJ1-2; D unresolved. The CDR3 sequence is 14 residues long. Trimming removed 6 bases at V and 1 base at J, with 12 bases between. Germline V gene lookup returns CDR1 LGHDT and CDR2 YNNKEL (reference sequence). The CDR3 sequence: CASRLSGVNYGYTF. The DNA for the CDR3 is TGTGCCAGCAGGCTAAGTGGGGTTAACTATGGCTACACCTTC.

The V call is TRBV2, the J call TRBJ2-7; possibly TRBD1 for D (5 bases). The CDR3 is 12 residues long. CDR1 is SNHLY, CDR2 FYNNEI, per germline. Trimming stripped 10 bases from V and 5 bases from J, with 15 bases between. The CDR3 sequence: CAIGNKGHEQYF. The CDR3 region has the DNA TGTGCCATCGGAAACAAGGGGCACGAGCAGTACTTC.

The chain employs TRBV7-6 and TRBJ2-3; the D is unclear. The length of the CDR3 is 13 residues. Germline CDR1 SGHVS, CDR2 FNYEAQ. V lost 5 bases, J lost 1 base, and 7 bases lay in between. DNA for the CDR3: TGTGCCAGCAGCCAACTGGGCACAGATACGCAGTATTTT. It is translated as CASSQLGTDTQYF.

The sample holds a few counts of this clonotype. The chain combines TRBV18 with TRBJ2-3; TRBD2 aligns across 7 bases. V shed 4 bases, J shed 2 bases, and the junction held 6 bases outside the gene matches. Germline lookup yields CDR1 KGHSH and CDR2 LQKENI. This CDR3 contains 15 residues. This CDR3 reads CASSHQRGTTDTQYF. CDR3 DNA: TGTGCCAGCTCACACCAGCGGGGAACCACAGATACGCAGTATTTT.

This clonotype was observed a few times. The chain joins TRBV7-2 to TRBJ1-1; D call uncertain. Germline values: CDR1 SGHTA, CDR2 FQGNSA. V lost 5 bases and J lost 3, with 10 bases in between. This CDR3 has 13 residues. The DNA for the CDR3 is TGTGCCAGCAGCATCATTAGAGACACTGAAGCTTTCTTT. Its translation: CASSIIRDTEAFF.

A few counts support this clonotype. The genes are TRBV30 and TRBJ2-5; D unclear. The germline CDR1 and CDR2 sequences are GTSNPN and SVGIG (reference sequence). The CDR3 runs 12 residues. Trimming removed 0 bases from V and 2 bases from J, with 4 bases in between. In nucleotides, the CDR3 is TGTGCCTGGAGTGTAGGTCAAGAGACCCAGTACTTC. Encoded protein: CAWSVGQETQYF.

The gene calls are TRBV20-1 and TRBJ1-3; 10 nucleotides match TRBD1. Germline trimming cut 4 bases from V and 4 bases from J; bases unmatched to any gene: 10. In germline, CDR1 is DFQATT, CDR2 SNEGSKA (reference sequence). This CDR3 spans 16 amino acids. CDR3 loop: CSATRDRGKAGNTIYF. The CDR3, as DNA: TGCAGTGCTACCCGGGACAGGGGCAAAGCGGGAAACACCATATATTTT.

This chain links TRBV3-1 with TRBJ2-3; D might be TRBD2 (5 bases). The germline V and J ends were trimmed by 2 bases and 6 bases, with 18 bases remaining between them. Germline lookup yields CDR1 LGHDT and CDR2 YNNKEL (reference sequence). The CDR3 is 16 amino acids. The CDR3 reads CASSQWLAGFGDTQYF. The CDR3 region has the DNA TGTGCCAGCAGCCAATGGCTAGCCGGATTTGGGGATACGCAGTATTTT.

The chain couples TRBV6-1 to TRBJ2-3, with 10 bases identical to TRBD1. Unmatched junction bases numbered 5, after V lost 6 bases and J lost 2 bases. The CDR3 is made up of 15 amino acids. Per the germline V gene, CDR1 is MNHNS and CDR2 is SASEGT. The CDR3 nucleotides read TGTGCCAGCAGGGGACAGGGGTCCCACACAGATACGCAGTATTTT. The encoded protein is CASRGQGSHTDTQYF.

The chain is built from TRBV27 and TRBJ1-4; the D is unclear. This CDR3 is built from 14 residues. Trimming took 3 bases from V and 4 from J, leaving 9 bases between them. The V gene's germline CDR1 is MNHEY and CDR2 SMNVEV (reference sequence). Here the CDR3 reads CASSFSLGNEKLFF. CDR3 nucleotide sequence: TGTGCCAGCAGTTTCTCCCTTGGTAATGAAAAACTGTTTTTT.

This clonotype was counted many times. The chain uses TRBV7-9 and TRBJ1-4; no reliable D call. Per germline, CDR1 SEHNR and CDR2 FQNEAQ (reference sequence). V lost 5 bases to trimming and J lost 0 bases, with 10 bases between them. The CDR3 totals 15 residues. CDR3 bases: TGTGCCAGCAGCGCGCGACTCACAACTAATGAAAAACTGTTTTTT. Protein: CASSARLTTNEKLFF.

This clonotype was detected only a few times. This chain connects TRBV5-1 to TRBJ2-1; D unclear. The V gene lost 0 bases and the J gene lost 1 base, with 11 bases spanning the gap. This CDR3 is built from 16 residues. CDR1 SGHRS and CDR2 YFSETQ come from the germline V gene. The CDR3 region has the DNA TGCGCCAGCAGCTTGGTACCGCAAATATCCTACAATGAGCAGTTCTTC. Translating gives CASSLVPQISYNEQFF. Drawing the rest from reference TRBV5-1 and TRBJ2-1, the complete variable domain is KAGVTQTPRYLIKTRGQQVTLSCSPISGHRSVSWYQQTPGQGLQFLFEYFSETQRNKGNFPGRFSGRQFSNSRSEMNVSTLELGDSALYLCASSLVPQISYNEQFFGPGTRLTVL.

This clonotype was counted only a few times. V gene TRBV10-3 combines with J gene TRBJ2-3; 9 nucleotides line up with TRBD2. CDR1 ENHRY and CDR2 SYGVKD come from the germline V gene. V lost 6 bases and J lost 2; bases outside the gene matches: 6. CDR3 length equals 15 residues. The CDR3 coding sequence is TGTGCCATCAGGTTAGCGGGAGCCCTCACAGATACGCAGTATTTT. It codes for CAIRLAGALTDTQYF.

This clonotype was recorded a few times. The chain carries TRBV20-1 and TRBJ2-3, with 8 nucleotides matching TRBD2. Germline values: CDR1 DFQATT, CDR2 SNEGSKA (reference sequence). The trim removed 5 bases at V and 6 bases at J, leaving 13 bases unmatched. The CDR3 length is 15 residues. Here the CDR3 DNA reads TGCAGTGCTGAGATTCCGATAGGACTAGCTGATACGCAGTATTTT. Residues: CSAEIPIGLADTQYF.

V and J are TRBV5-1 and TRBJ2-7; D is unresolved. Germline CDR1 SGHRS, CDR2 YFSETQ. The CDR3 covers 15 residues. The ends were cut back, 4 bases at V and 0 bases at J, with 14 bases in the middle. This CDR3 is CASSRVTLTSYEQYF. The CDR3 DNA reads TGCGCCAGCAGCAGGGTGACCCTTACCTCCTACGAGCAGTACTTC.

The rearrangement uses TRBV7-8 and TRBJ2-1; 14 bases fit TRBD2. With 5 bases clipped from V and 8 bases from J, the junction kept 5 bases outside the gene matches. The V gene's germline CDR1 is SGHVS and CDR2 FQNEAQ. The CDR3 loop spans 15 amino acids. CDR3 DNA: TGTGCCAGCAGCAGACCGGGACTAGCGGGAGATGAGCAGTTCTTC. Its translation is CASSRPGLAGDEQFF.

The chain joins TRBV27 to TRBJ2-1; TRBD2 agrees at 11 bases. With V trimmed by 5 bases and J by 4 bases, 10 bases remained unmatched. The germline gives CDR1 MNHEY, CDR2 SMNVEV (reference sequence). The CDR3 is made up of 17 amino acids. The CDR3 sequence is CASSDTSGSLFYNEQFF. The DNA for the CDR3 is TGTGCCAGCAGTGATACTAGCGGGAGCCTCTTTTACAATGAGCAGTTCTTC.

This clonotype appeared a few times. The chain employs TRBV3-1 and TRBJ1-1; TRBD1 agrees at 7 bases. The germline V gene has CDR1 LGHDT and CDR2 YNNKEL (reference sequence). This CDR3 region has 15 residues. V dropped 4 bases and J dropped 4; count of bases not matched to a gene: 9. DNA of the CDR3: TGTGCCAGCAGCCTCTTTAACAGGGGTTTCACTGAAGCTTTCTTT. Residues: CASSLFNRGFTEAFF. The variable domain in full, completed from reference TRBV3-1 and TRBJ1-1, reads DTAVSQTPKYLVTQMGNDKSIKCEQNLGHDTMYWYKQDSKKFLKIMFSYNNKELIINETVPNRFSPKSPDKAHLNLHINSLELGDSAVYFCASSLFNRGFTEAFFGQGTRLTVV.

The chain employs TRBV6-6 and TRBJ2-2; the match to TRBD1 covers 9 bases. The CDR3 length is 15 residues. From germline, CDR1 is MNHNY and CDR2 SVGAGI (reference sequence). V lost 8 bases and J lost 4; bases outside the gene matches: 8. The CDR3 is CASLIGTGSTGELFF. CDR3 DNA: TGTGCCAGCCTGATCGGGACAGGGAGCACCGGGGAGCTGTTTTTT.

The genes are TRBV19 and TRBJ2-1; TRBD2 matches at 16 bases. Germline V gene sequence: CDR1 LNHDA, CDR2 SQIVND (reference sequence). This CDR3 has 18 residues. The V and J ends lost 3 bases and 7 bases, in that order; junction bases with no gene match: 9. CDR3 in amino acids: CASSIMGLAGGPGNEQFF. Written as DNA, the CDR3 is TGTGCCAGTAGTATTATGGGACTAGCGGGAGGGCCGGGGAATGAGCAGTTCTTC.

The genes are TRBV10-3 and TRBJ1-6; tentative D call: TRBD1 (5 bases). CDR1 and CDR2 from the germline V gene are ENHRY and SYGVKD. V was pared by 6 bases and J by 9 bases, with 12 bases between. The CDR3 sequence is 13 residues long. CDR3 in DNA: TGTGCCATCAGCGCCGCGGGACCTTCACCCCTCCACTTT. This gives the protein CAISAAGPSPLHF.

V usage is TRBV4-2 and J usage is TRBJ2-1, with a tentative D call TRBD2 (6 bases). The CDR3 contains 18 residues. The germline gives CDR1 LGHNA, CDR2 YNFKEQ. Trimming shortened V by 1 base and J by 6 bases, and 22 bases separated the two germline ends. CDR3 nucleotides: TGTGCCAGCAGCCAAGTGAGGTTCAAGAAGGAGGGTTTCAATGAGCAGTTCTTC. Amino acid sequence: CASSQVRFKKEGFNEQFF.

The chain couples TRBV28 to TRBJ2-2; tentatively, D is TRBD1 (6 bases). V lost 5 bases and J lost 5, with 12 bases in between. The CDR3 extends over 14 amino acids. Germline lookup yields CDR1 MDHEN and CDR2 SYDVKM. CDR3 bases: TGTGCCAGCAGTCAGGGGTTTGGGACCGGGGAGCTGTTTTTT. As protein: CASSQGFGTGELFF.